The 8 T cell receptor beta chains in this list originate from one sample, sequenced in a study of regulatory T cells in long-lasting Graves disease. The TCR beta library used iRepertoire HTBI primers with Arm-PCR amplification of CDR3. Each CDR3 protein gets one entry after TCRdb re-called the multiplex PCR reads with MiXCR. The table records under 500,000 distinct CDR3 sequences, 16% of them present only once. Time point reported: newly diagnosed GD, antithyroid drugs for less than 3 months. Making the TCR library involved RNA that had been extracted from PBMCs. This sample also belongs to another study, concerning T cells in Graves' hyperthyroidism and ophthalmopathy.

Sequencing used peripheral blood mononuclear cells (PBMCs), obtained at new diagnosis, from a patient treated with antithyroid drugs. Receptors originate from a woman aged 30 to 39 with Graves disease.

As concerns this clonotype: This may stem from a read error, because a much larger clone lies one nucleotide away. This sequence joins TRBV7-7 and TRBJ2-5; 12 positions agree with TRBD2. This CDR3 spans 15 amino acids. Germline V gene data show CDR1 as SSHAT and CDR2 as FNYEAQ (reference sequence). The DNA for the CDR3 is TGTCCTAGCAGCCGCAGACTAGCGGGAGAAGAGACCCAGTACTTC. It specifies CPSSRRLAGEETQYF.

This clonotype occurred many times. The rearrangement joins TRBV6-1 to TRBJ2-7, with 8 bases aligning to TRBD2. Germline loops: CDR1 MNHNS, CDR2 SASEGT. With V trimmed by 5 bases and J by 5 bases, 14 bases remained unmatched. The CDR3 contains 16 residues. CDR3 bases: TGTGCCAGCAGTAACTTAGCGGGGTCAAGGGAGCACGAGCAGTACTTC. Residues: CASSNLAGSREHEQYF.

The chain couples TRBV28 to TRBJ2-2, with a tentative D call TRBD2 (5 bases). Trimming cost V 2 bases and J 3 bases, with 10 bases left between them. The germline V gene has CDR1 MDHEN and CDR2 SYDVKM. The CDR3 is made up of 15 amino acids. CDR3 nucleotides: TGTGCCAGCAGTTTACCCCTAGCAGACACCGGGGAGCTGTTTTTT. As protein: CASSLPLADTGELFF.

In this sample, this clonotype turned up many times. The chain has TRBV28 and TRBJ2-3, with 7 positions matching TRBD2. Germline V gives CDR1 MDHEN, CDR2 SYDVKM. This CDR3 is built from 15 residues. Trimming cost V 9 bases and J 0 bases; bases outside gene matches: 9. The CDR3 region has the DNA TGTGCCAGTAGCGGGTCTGGGGGGAGCACAGATACGCAGTATTTT. This encodes CASSGSGGSTDTQYF.

This clonotype was recorded a few times. The rearrangement links TRBV6-1 to TRBJ1-1; 7 bases match TRBD1. The CDR3 totals 14 residues. V trimming: 2 bases; J trimming: 9 bases; junction bases outside the gene matches: 9. The germline V gene encodes CDR1 MNHNS and CDR2 SASEGT. The CDR3 sequence is CASSEPTGTFKAFF. The DNA for the CDR3 is TGTGCCAGCAGTGAACCGACAGGGACCTTCAAAGCTTTCTTT.

As for this clonotype: Being one base from a much bigger clone, this may be a read error. This CDR3 is CASSQGGAMGNEQFF. As DNA, the CDR3 is TGTGCCAGCAGTCAAGGGGGAGCCATGGGGAATGAGCAGTTCTTC. The chain employs TRBV28 and TRBJ2-1, with D possibly TRBD1 on 6 matching bases. Looked up from germline, CDR1 is MDHEN and CDR2 is SYDVKM. CDR3 length: 15 amino acids. V lost 5 bases, J lost 7 bases, and 18 bases lay in between.

The chain joins TRBV5-1 to TRBJ2-3; TRBD1 aligns across 12 bases. V shed 4 bases and J 5 bases; nucleotides not matched to a gene: 8. This CDR3 has 16 residues. The germline V gene has CDR1 SGHRS and CDR2 YFSETQ. Here the CDR3 DNA reads TGCGCCAGCAGCGATGGGGACAGGGGGCTAATAGATACGCAGTATTTT. Its protein product is CASSDGDRGLIDTQYF. Full variable domain (missing parts from reference TRBV5-1 and TRBJ2-3): KAGVTQTPRYLIKTRGQQVTLSCSPISGHRSVSWYQQTPGQGLQFLFEYFSETQRNKGNFPGRFSGRQFSNSRSEMNVSTLELGDSALYLCASSDGDRGLIDTQYFGPGTRLTVL.

This clonotype was counted at least ten times. The chain uses TRBV18 and TRBJ1-1; D is unresolved. Trimming pared 1 base from V and 0 bases from J, leaving 9 bases between. CDR1 is KGHSH and CDR2 is LQKENI in the germline V gene. This CDR3 spans 15 amino acids. CDR3 protein: CASSPQRVMNTEAFF. In DNA, the CDR3 is TGTGCCAGCTCACCACAGCGGGTTATGAACACTGAAGCTTTCTTT.